This T cell receptor beta chain was sequenced for a study of blood T cell repertoires in COVID-19. The protocol was immunoSEQ multiplex PCR, while the TCRdb copy is restricted to in-frame clones and leaves out a portion. The repertoire consists of 120,000 or so clones, with around four fifths occurring once and the leading ten covering just under 25%. In germline, CDR1 is SGHKS, CDR2 YYEKEE (reference sequence). This CDR3 is 17 amino acids long. The V gene end was trimmed by 0 bases and the J gene end by 5 bases; junction bases not matched to a gene: 11. Sequencing was carried out using peripheral blood. The V call is TRBV5-5, the J call TRBJ1-2; TRBD1 agrees at 9 bases. The clonotype comes from a human donor in a cohort sampled during active COVID-19. CDR3 in amino acids: CASSLGLQGATGYGYTF. The CDR3 nucleotides read TGTGCCAGCAGCTTGGGGCTACAGGGGGCGACAGGTTATGGCTACACCTTC.